The 10 T cell receptor beta chains below come from one sample, sequenced in a study of sequential checkpoint blockade in melanoma. Method: immunoSEQ multiplex PCR; TCRdb's copy keeps in-frame clones and lacks some. The sample includes fewer than 35,000 clones, 65% to 90% seen only once; the top ten take 20% to 25%. Stated treatment: randomized to nivolumab then ipilimumab (arm A) or the reverse (arm B). This specimen consisted of CD8+ T cells sorted from blood (inferred from file names), obtained from a patient given nivolumab and ipilimumab in sequence. The source is a human donor with melanoma.

The sample holds a few counts of this clone. The chain joins TRBV10-2 to TRBJ2-1; D gene unclear. CDR3 size: 14 residues. The V and J ends lost 5 bases and 0 bases respectively, with 8 bases between them. Germline lookup yields CDR1 WSHSY and CDR2 SAAADI. CDR3 amino acids: CASSSTVSYNEQFF. CDR3 bases: TGCGCCAGCAGTTCCACAGTCTCCTACAATGAGCAGTTCTTC.

The chain combines TRBV7-6 with TRBJ2-7; maybe TRBD1 (5 bases). The CDR3 length is 14 residues. Germline V gene data show CDR1 as SGHVS and CDR2 as FNYEAQ. Trimming cost V 3 bases and J 5 bases, with 14 bases left between them. CDR3 nucleotides: TGTGCCAGCAGCTTTAGTAGCAGGGCCAACGAGCAGTACTTC. This gives the protein CASSFSSRANEQYF.

V gene TRBV4-3 combines with J gene TRBJ2-7; D call uncertain. V lost 1 base, J lost 0 bases, and 7 bases lay in between. The CDR3 spans 14 residues. Germline CDR1 LGHNA, CDR2 YSLEER. CDR3 protein: CASSQVGSSYEQYF. CDR3 sequence (DNA): TGCGCCAGCAGCCAAGTCGGTAGCTCCTACGAGCAGTACTTC.

The chain carries TRBV19 and TRBJ2-7, with D unclear. V shed 1 base and J shed 3 bases, with 10 bases lying between them. The CDR3 consists of 14 residues. CDR1 and CDR2 from the germline V gene are LNHDA and SQIVND (reference sequence). The CDR3 coding sequence is TGTGCCAGTAGTATAGCCACACAAGTCTACGAGCAGTACTTC. Translating it yields CASSIATQVYEQYF.

The rearrangement links TRBV2 to TRBJ2-5; 9 bases align to TRBD1. TRBJ2-7 explains the end of the DNA better; the J call may be wrong. This CDR3 region has 14 residues. The germline V gene has CDR1 SNHLY and CDR2 FYNNEI. This CDR3 is CARGTRTGAYEQYF. The CDR3 DNA reads as TGTGCCAGGGGCACGAGGACAGGGGCCTACGAGCAGTACTTC.

The chain combines TRBV27 with TRBJ2-1; 10 bases match TRBD1. This CDR3 contains 14 residues. CDR1 and CDR2 (germline): MNHEY, SMNVEV (reference sequence). V was clipped by 4 bases and J by 5 bases; unmatched bases: 2. In DNA, the CDR3 is TGTGCCAGCAGTTACGACAGGGGGCACAATGAGCAGTTCTTC. This gives the protein CASSYDRGHNEQFF.

This chain links TRBV27 with TRBJ2-3; TRBD2 aligns across 10 bases. Germline CDR1 reads MNHEY; CDR2 reads SMNVEV (reference sequence). V trimming: 8 bases; J trimming: 4 bases; junction bases outside the gene matches: 9. This CDR3 has 15 residues. The CDR3 loop is CASRPLAGVADTQYF. CDR3 DNA sequence: TGTGCCAGCCGCCCCCTAGCGGGAGTAGCAGATACGCAGTATTTT.

The rearrangement links TRBV19 to TRBJ2-7; D call uncertain. The CDR3 loop spans 13 amino acids. Deletions cut 3 bases from V and 2 bases from J, with 8 bases between. In germline, CDR1 is LNHDA, CDR2 SQIVND (reference sequence). CDR3 coding DNA: TGTGCCAGTAGTATTACGCTAACCTACGAGCAGTACTTC. Amino acids: CASSITLTYEQYF. The variable domain in full, with the rest retrieved from reference TRBV19 and TRBJ2-7, is DGGITQSPKYLFRKEGQNVTLSCEQNLNHDAMYWYRQDPGQGLRLIYYSQIVNDFQKGDIAEGYSVSREKKESFPLTVTSAQKNPTAFYLCASSITLTYEQYFGPGTRLTVT.

The gene calls are TRBV27 and TRBJ2-1; D may be TRBD2 (5 bases). The V gene's germline CDR1 is MNHEY and CDR2 SMNVEV (reference sequence). V lost 7 bases to trimming and J lost 7 bases, with 11 bases between them. This CDR3 has 12 amino acids. The CDR3 loop is CASNTPGNEQFF. CDR3 bases: TGTGCCAGCAACACCCCGGGAAATGAGCAGTTCTTC.

The chain has TRBV6-6 and TRBJ2-1, with a tentative D call TRBD2 (7 bases). The CDR3 runs 15 residues. With 8 bases removed from V and 0 bases from J, the gap between germline ends came to 14 bases. Per germline, CDR1 MNHNY and CDR2 SVGAGI (reference sequence). In nucleotides, the CDR3 is TGTGCCAGCGGGGCGGGGGCCAACTCCTACAATGAGCAGTTCTTC. It is translated as CASGAGANSYNEQFF.